A single TCR beta chain is shown here with its context. In the source study's methods: With immunoSEQ giving junction-only sequences and no quality scores, filtering differed. Sequencing used immunoSEQ multiplex PCR; TCRdb keeps in-frame clones, though not all of them. Clonal size and the V and J genes are those of that table, whereas D and trimming came from the DNA. Among 2 million to 2.5 million clones listed, more than 85% were seen once. The sample comes from a study of shared clonotypes between healthy human individuals. Study-level information: There were three CD4 naive, three CD4 memory, two CD8 naive and one CD8 memory plates per donor.

Naive CD8 populations comprised CD45RO-negative cells positively selected for CCR7, excluding terminally differentiated effector memory CD45RA+ cells. Sequencing input: naive CD8+ T cells from PBMCs. This TCR was sampled from a man aged 18 to 30 in good health. Some clones in this sample may be carry-over from other donors' samples.

In DNA form, the CDR3 reads TGTGCCAGCAGTTCACCTCCCTTCTACGAGCAGTACTTC. It is translated as CASSSPPFYEQYF. This chain uses TRBV27 with TRBJ2-7; no firm D call. The CDR3 is made up of 13 amino acids. V lost 4 bases to trimming and J lost 3 bases, with 10 bases between them. Germline V gene data show CDR1 as MNHEY and CDR2 as SMNVEV (reference sequence).